The 23 T cell receptor beta chains listed next were all sequenced from one sample in a study of blood T cell repertoires in COVID-19. Assay: immunoSEQ multiplex PCR; the TCRdb copy retains only in-frame clones and omits some. The table includes about 180,000 clones, 80% to 90% detected once. The specimen sequenced was PBMCs or T cells enriched from blood (not recorded which). Receptor source: a young woman who had recovered from COVID-19.

The gene calls are TRBV27 and TRBJ2-3; 11 bases are a match to TRBD2. The V and J ends lost 2 bases and 0 bases, in that order; junction bases with no gene match: 10. CDR1 is MNHEY, CDR2 SMNVEV, per germline (reference sequence). The CDR3 sequence is 19 residues long. The DNA of the CDR3 is TGTGCCAGCAGTTTAATTATGGGACTAGCGGTTCCTAGCACAGATACGCAGTATTTT. This gives the protein CASSLIMGLAVPSTDTQYF.

This rearrangement joins TRBV10-2 to TRBJ1-6, with a possible D match to TRBD1 (5 bases). Germline CDR1 reads WSHSY; CDR2 reads SAAADI. CDR3 length: 15 residues. Trimming stripped 3 bases from V and 9 bases from J, with 15 bases between. CDR3 sequence: CASSETGTRISPLHF. For the CDR3, the DNA is TGCGCCAGCAGTGAAACCGGGACTCGAATTTCACCCCTCCACTTT.

The CDR3 nucleotides are TGTGCCAGCAGTCCGACAGGGGCCTACGAGCAGTACTTC. Its translation is CASSPTGAYEQYF. The V and J genes are TRBV27 and TRBJ2-7; 8 bases match TRBD1. Germline V gene sequence: CDR1 MNHEY, CDR2 SMNVEV (reference sequence). V shed 5 bases, J shed 2 bases, and the junction held 2 bases outside the gene matches. This CDR3 region has 13 residues.

A word on this clone: Other DNA sequences in this sample translate to the same CDR3. This chain joins TRBV19 and TRBJ1-1; possible D gene TRBD1, 5 bases. The CDR3 runs to 13 residues. Deletions cut 2 bases from V and 1 base from J, with 5 bases between. CDR1 and CDR2 (germline): LNHDA, SQIVND (reference sequence). The DNA for the CDR3 is TGTGCCAGTAGTATACAGGGGAACACTGAAGCTTTCTTT. Protein: CASSIQGNTEAFF.

The CDR3 spells CASTTPPSRGRSGYTF. CDR3 in DNA: TGTGCCAGCACAACACCCCCCTCCAGGGGGCGGTCTGGCTACACCTTC. This sequence joins TRBV6-9 and TRBJ1-2, with 8 bases aligning to TRBD1. V lost 7 bases and J lost 7; bases outside the gene matches: 17. Germline CDR1 and CDR2: MNHGY and SVAAGI. The CDR3 contains 16 residues.

This chain links TRBV29-1 with TRBJ2-1; TRBD1 aligns across 10 bases. V was clipped by 7 bases and J by 5 bases; unmatched bases: 8. Germline CDR1 reads SQVTM; CDR2 reads ANQGSEA. This CDR3 is 14 amino acids long. The CDR3 nucleotides are TGCAGCGGCCTCTCCGGGACAGGGGACAATGAGCAGTTCTTC. This codes for CSGLSGTGDNEQFF.

The chain couples TRBV5-1 to TRBJ2-5, with 8 bases identical to TRBD2. This CDR3 spans 16 amino acids. CDR1 is SGHRS, CDR2 YFSETQ, per germline. The V segment lost 4 bases and the J segment 3 bases; nucleotides outside the gene matches: 11. CDR3 sequence: CASSPGPGGREETQYF. CDR3 in DNA: TGCGCCAGCAGCCCAGGACCGGGGGGGAGGGAAGAGACCCAGTACTTC.

The chain recombines TRBV5-1 with TRBJ2-7; 7 bases fit TRBD1. The CDR3 spans 13 residues. The germline V gene has CDR1 SGHRS and CDR2 YFSETQ. J was trimmed by 5 bases and V by 4 bases; bases with no gene match: 6. For the CDR3, the DNA is TGCGCCAGCAGCGCTGAAGACAGGGACGAGCAGTACTTC. Residues: CASSAEDRDEQYF.

CDR3 sequence: CASGPVEQYF. The CDR3 DNA reads TGTGCCAGCGGTCCGGTCGAGCAGTACTTC. The rearrangement uses TRBV2 and TRBJ2-7; D uncertain. Germline V gene sequence: CDR1 SNHLY, CDR2 FYNNEI. Trimming took off 8 bases at V and 6 bases at J, with 8 bases between the two ends. The CDR3 sequence is 10 residues long.

The gene calls are TRBV30 and TRBJ1-5; D remains unclear. The CDR3 extends over 13 amino acids. The V gene lost 1 base and the J gene lost 5 bases, with 9 bases spanning the gap. The germline CDR1 and CDR2 sequences are GTSNPN and SVGIG (reference sequence). CDR3 DNA: TGTGCCTGGAGTGCAGGTAACGATCAGCCCCAGCATTTT. This gives the protein CAWSAGNDQPQHF.

The chain employs TRBV6-4 and TRBJ1-2; the D gene is possibly TRBD1 (6 bases). This CDR3 region has 15 residues. V lost 7 bases and J 0 bases, leaving 15 bases between the germline ends. Germline assignment: CDR1 MRHNA and CDR2 SNTAGT. For the CDR3, the DNA is TGTGCCAGCAAACAGGGCCCAATCGCTAACTATGGCTACACCTTC. This encodes CASKQGPIANYGYTF.

This clone was seen just once. The chain carries TRBV20-1 and TRBJ2-1; 8 nucleotides line up with TRBD2. Trimming cost V 6 bases and J 6 bases; bases outside gene matches: 19. The CDR3 runs to 17 residues. Germline V gene lookup returns CDR1 DFQATT and CDR2 SNEGSKA (reference sequence). CDR3 DNA: TGCAGTGCCAGTGCTCAACGACTAGCGCTGTTTGGCAATGAGCAGTTCTTC. It codes for CSASAQRLALFGNEQFF.

The CDR3 sequence is CASQNRGTGYEQYF. The CDR3, as DNA: TGTGCCAGCCAAAACAGGGGCACAGGCTACGAGCAGTACTTC. J is TRBJ2-7 and V is TRBV2, with 7 bases lining up with TRBD1. After removal of 8 bases from V and 3 bases from J, the junction contained 10 bases not matched to a gene. This CDR3 comprises 14 residues. Germline V gene lookup returns CDR1 SNHLY and CDR2 FYNNEI.

This clone was detected ten times or more. The V gene is TRBV5-5, the J gene TRBJ1-6, with TRBD1 matching 7 bases. Losses at the gene ends were 0 bases for V and 7 bases for J; bases not matched to a gene: 4. This CDR3 contains 15 residues. Germline CDR1 SGHKS, CDR2 YYEKEE (reference sequence). The CDR3 protein is CASSLAGTENSPLHF. Here the CDR3 DNA reads TGTGCCAGCAGCTTGGCCGGGACAGAAAATTCACCCCTCCACTTT.

As DNA, the CDR3 is TGTGCCAGCGGCCGGACTAGCGGGGGGGACACAGATACGCAGTATTTT. It yields the protein CASGRTSGGDTDTQYF. The chain joins TRBV2 to TRBJ2-3; TRBD2 matches 15 bases. The V gene's germline CDR1 is SNHLY and CDR2 FYNNEI. Trimming at V came to 8 bases and at J to 2 bases, leaving 5 bases not matched to a gene. CDR3 length: 16 residues.

The chain couples TRBV4-2 to TRBJ2-3; 12 bases are shared with TRBD2. Germline V gives CDR1 LGHNA, CDR2 YNFKEQ. Trimming at V came to 0 bases and at J to 2 bases, leaving 9 bases not matched to a gene. This CDR3 has 19 amino acids. CDR3 in amino acids: CASSQDGLAGLGPTDTQYF. The CDR3 DNA sequence: TGTGCCAGCAGCCAAGACGGACTAGCGGGGCTAGGACCCACAGATACGCAGTATTTT.

A remark on this clone: Its ends do not fully match the called genes, so a read error is possible. The J gene is TRBJ2-3, the V gene TRBV15; 7 nucleotides agree with TRBD1. Germline V CDR1 and CDR2: LNHNV, YYDKDF (reference sequence). CDR3 length equals 14 residues. DNA of the CDR3: TGTGCCACCAGCAGAGGCCTAGGGACAGAGACGCAGTATTTT. Protein product: CATSRGLGTETQYF.

The chain employs TRBV14 and TRBJ1-3; D perhaps matches TRBD1 (6 bases). In germline, CDR1 is SGHDN, CDR2 FVKESK. The ends were cut back, 1 base at V and 1 base at J, with 8 bases in the middle. The CDR3 extends over 15 amino acids. In nucleotides, the CDR3 is TGTGCCAGCAGCCAAGCACAGGGTTCTGGAAACACCATATATTTT. Protein: CASSQAQGSGNTIYF.

V usage is TRBV3-1 (or the pseudogene TRBV3-2) and J usage is TRBJ1-4, with 9 bases identical to TRBD1. The CDR3 consists of 16 residues. V trimming: 3 bases; J trimming: 8 bases; junction bases outside the gene matches: 10. Per the germline V gene, CDR1 is LGHDT and CDR2 is YNNKEL (reference sequence). CDR3 sequence: CASSQVGTGLGEKLFF. CDR3 bases: TGTGCCAGCAGCCAGGTTGGGACAGGGTTGGGAGAAAAACTGTTTTTT.

This clone was detected only a few times. CDR3 DNA: TGCGCCAGCAGTCAATCGTTCGACAGGGTGAGTTCACCCCTCCACTTT. Translated, it gives CASSQSFDRVSSPLHF. This chain connects TRBV23-1 to TRBJ1-6, with 7 bases that match TRBD1. TRBV23-1 is marked as an open reading frame, function uncertain. With V trimmed by 0 bases and J by 9 bases, 8 bases remained unmatched. This CDR3 is 16 amino acids long.

This rearrangement joins TRBV29-1 to TRBJ1-1; D is unresolved. This CDR3 region has 12 residues. Trimming removed 7 bases at V and 2 bases at J, with 11 bases between. Germline assignment: CDR1 SQVTM and CDR2 ANQGSEA. The CDR3 DNA is TGCAGCGCAACCCCAGGAAACACTGAAGCTTTCTTT. Residues: CSATPGNTEAFF.

This clone was observed a few times. The chain links TRBV5-1 to TRBJ1-1, with D possibly matching TRBD1 (6 bases). This CDR3 has 14 amino acids. Per the germline V gene, CDR1 is SGHRS and CDR2 is YFSETQ. Trimming shortened V by 1 base and J by 4 bases, and 11 bases separated the two germline ends. The CDR3 reads CASSLTGFGTEAFF. DNA for the CDR3: TGCGCCAGCAGCTTGACAGGGTTTGGCACTGAAGCTTTCTTT.

This clone was recorded a few times. The chain links TRBV5-1 to TRBJ2-2; 9 bases align to TRBD2. J gave up 6 bases and V 4 bases, and 13 bases lay outside the gene matches. CDR3 length: 17 amino acids. Looked up from germline, CDR1 is SGHRS and CDR2 is YFSETQ. This chain's CDR3 is CASSLPLAGDLAGELFF. CDR3 sequence (DNA): TGCGCCAGCAGCCTACCATTAGCGGGAGATTTGGCCGGGGAGCTGTTTTTT.